A single sample gave rise to the 14 T cell receptor beta chains below, sequenced in a study of tumor-infiltrating lymphocytes in primary liver carcinoma. The authors made TCR beta cDNA from 500 ng total RNA with a constant-region primer. Sequencing libraries for TCR beta derived from three nested multiplex PCR rounds that used slightly modified ARM-PCR. Running 10 cycles apiece, the first two PCR rounds relied on TRBV1-TRBV30 forward primers together with a C-beta reverse primer. In TCRdb, the multiplex PCR reads were re-called with MiXCR into one record per CDR3 protein. The repertoire holds 310,000 or so distinct CDR3 sequences, more than 55% seen once, with approximately 17% in the top ten. Germline DNA was also extracted, with blood RNA taken from unsorted whole blood. The sample consisted of peripheral blood. The receptors stem from a woman in her 30s with primary liver carcinoma and hepatitis B virus infection.

In the case of this clonotype: A much larger clone is a single base away; this may be a read error. The chain employs TRBV6-5 and TRBJ2-6; weak D call: TRBD1 (6 bases). The CDR3 extends over 17 amino acids. Germline V CDR1 and CDR2: MNHEY, SVGAGI. In DNA, the CDR3 is TGTGCCAGCAGTTACTTGGGACATCAAGCTGGGGCCAACGTCCTGATTTTC. It is translated as CASSYLGHQAGANVLIF.

Points on this clonotype: The junction does not match germline at one end; this may be a read error. V and J are TRBV7-9 and TRBJ2-1; D gene ambiguous. CDR1 and CDR2 (germline): SEHNR, FQNEAQ (reference sequence). This CDR3 is built from 11 residues. The CDR3 nucleotides are TGTGCCAGCAGCTTAAGGGCTAGTAAGGTCTTC. It is translated as CASSLRASKVF.

Only one count was recorded for this clonotype. This may be a read error, as it is one base from a much larger clone. DNA for the CDR3: TGTGCCAGCAGCTGGACAGGGCTAGGCTACACCTTC. Translated, it gives CASSWTGLGYTF. The J gene is TRBJ1-2, the V gene TRBV4-2; TRBD1 matches 8 bases. Germline V gene lookup returns CDR1 LGHNA and CDR2 YNFKEQ. The length of the CDR3 is 12 residues. Trimming at V came to 5 bases and at J to 8 bases, leaving 4 bases not matched to a gene.

This clonotype was seen only a few times. This sequence joins TRBV12-5 and TRBJ1-4; D uncertain. The CDR3 is 12 amino acids. Trimming took 5 bases from V and 11 from J, leaving 12 bases between them. Looked up from germline, CDR1 is LGHNT and CDR2 is FRNRAP. CDR3 sequence: CASGPPEGKLFF. In nucleotides, the CDR3 is TGTGCTAGTGGTCCACCGGAGGGCAAACTGTTTTTT.

Details on this clonotype: A much larger clone lies a single base off, so this may be a read error. CDR3 nucleotides: TGTGCCAGCAGGAATGACGGGGGGCTTCCTAATTCACCCCTCCACTTT. Translating it yields CASRNDGGLPNSPLHF. The genes are TRBV5-6 and TRBJ1-6, with D possibly matching TRBD1 (6 bases). The CDR3 is made up of 16 amino acids. Trimming shortened V by 5 bases and J by 6 bases, and 18 bases separated the two germline ends. CDR1 and CDR2 (germline): SGHDT, YYEEEE.

This chain uses TRBV6-2 or TRBV6-3 with TRBJ2-7, with a possible D match to TRBD1 (5 bases). The germline gives CDR1 MNHEY, CDR2 SVGEGT. CDR3 size: 16 residues. The V gene lost 0 bases and the J gene lost 0 bases, with 12 bases spanning the gap. CDR3 loop: CASSYSPDMYSYEQYF. The CDR3 nucleotides are TGTGCCAGCAGTTACTCTCCGGACATGTACTCCTACGAGCAGTACTTC.

V usage is TRBV6-5 and J usage is TRBJ2-1, with D uncertain. From germline, CDR1 is MNHEY and CDR2 SVGAGI. The ends were cut back, 7 bases at V and 0 bases at J, with 13 bases in the middle. The CDR3 runs to 15 residues. The DNA for the CDR3 is TGTGCCAGCACCCAGATGGCCAGCTCCTACAATGAGCAGTTCTTC. Translating it yields CASTQMASSYNEQFF.

As to this clonotype: This clone may be a read error of a much larger clone one base away. V usage is TRBV6-2 or TRBV6-3 and J usage is TRBJ2-7; 10 positions agree with TRBD2. This CDR3 comprises 15 residues. Germline lookup yields CDR1 MNHEY and CDR2 SVGEGT. V trimming: 5 bases; J trimming: 6 bases; junction bases outside the gene matches: 10. DNA of the CDR3: TGTGCCAGCAGTCCTAGCGGGAGAATCCTAGTCGAGCAGTACTTC. Its translation is CASSPSGRILVEQYF.

This chain links TRBV6-2 or TRBV6-3 with TRBJ2-7; maybe TRBD2 (5 bases). CDR1 is MNHEY, CDR2 SVGEGT, per germline. This CDR3 contains 13 residues. Between the trimmed V and J ends, which lost 7 bases and 6 bases, there was a span of 16 bases. The CDR3 DNA reads TGTGCCAGCACATCTAGCCTGTCCGGCGAGCAGTACTTC. Protein sequence: CASTSSLSGEQYF.

This clonotype has a handful of counts. This sequence may be a read error, since a much larger clone differs from it by one base. This chain uses TRBV29-1 with TRBJ2-7, with unresolved D. The CDR3 has 11 residues. Germline V gives CDR1 SQVTM, CDR2 ANQGSEA. CDR3 sequence (DNA): TGCAGAGTTGATAGAGGATACGAGCAGTACTTC. It is translated as CRVDRGYEQYF.

This rearrangement joins TRBV4-3 to TRBJ1-1; D remains ambiguous. Deletions cut 4 bases from V and 0 bases from J, with 6 bases between. The germline gives CDR1 LGHNA, CDR2 YSLEER. The CDR3 contains 13 residues. The chain's CDR3 is CASSRYMNTEAFF. The DNA for the CDR3 is TGCGCCAGCAGCCGATACATGAACACTGAAGCTTTCTTT.

Of note for this clonotype: The conserved phenylalanine or tryptophan is not found at the CDR3 terminus, so this likely reflects a read error. The V and J genes are TRBV6-5 and TRBJ2-5; no reliable D call. This CDR3 has 14 amino acids. Germline V gives CDR1 MNHEY, CDR2 SVGAGI. Trimming left V 2 bases short and J 1 base short, with 8 bases between. This chain's CDR3 is CASSYESSQETQYY. The CDR3 DNA reads TGTGCCAGCAGTTACGAGTCTAGCCAAGAGACCCAGTACTAC.

The chain links TRBV7-8 to TRBJ2-3; D is possibly TRBD1 (5 bases). Between the trimmed V and J ends, which lost 3 bases and 2 bases, there was a span of 6 bases. Germline V gene lookup returns CDR1 SGHVS and CDR2 FQNEAQ. This CDR3 contains 13 residues. In DNA, the CDR3 is TGTGCCAGCAGCTTCGGACACACAGATACGCAGTATTTT. Translation: CASSFGHTDTQYF.

This clonotype came up many times. This chain uses TRBV11-2 with TRBJ2-3; D not resolved. The CDR3 consists of 14 residues. Germline V gene sequence: CDR1 SGHAT, CDR2 FQNNGV. Trimming removed 0 bases from V and 6 bases from J, with 10 bases in between. The CDR3 region has the DNA TGTGCCAGCAGCTTAGATCGGGCGCGGGATACGCAGTATTTT. This codes for CASSLDRARDTQYF.